One and the same sample provided the 18 T cell receptor beta chains below, sequenced in a study of liver allograft versus peripheral blood T cells. About the study: Transplanted livers and recipients' peripheral blood had their T cell receptor repertoires compared.

In TCRdb, the reads were re-called with MiXCR into one record per CDR3 protein. In the table there are over 4,500 distinct CDR3 sequences, approximately 15% of which are singletons. The receptors originated from a human patient who had a liver transplant. Among the T cells, some may be from the graft donor.

The V call is TRBV10-3, the J call TRBJ1-6; maybe TRBD1 (5 bases). The CDR3 spans 12 residues. Trimming cost V 4 bases and J 8 bases, with 6 bases left between them. CDR1 and CDR2 from the germline V gene are ENHRY and SYGVKD. This chain's CDR3 is CAISGGDSPLHF. CDR3 DNA: TGTGCCATCAGTGGGGGGGATTCACCCCTCCACTTT.

This clonotype is medium-sized. This rearrangement joins TRBV5-6 to TRBJ2-7; 10 nucleotides line up with TRBD2. CDR3 length equals 16 residues. CDR1 SGHDT and CDR2 YYEEEE come from the germline V gene. Trimming cost V 7 bases and J 4 bases; bases outside gene matches: 14. CDR3 DNA sequence: TGTGCCAGCCAAACCCGGGGTAGCGGGAGGAGGTACGAGCAGTACTTC. Amino acids: CASQTRGSGRRYEQYF.

This chain joins TRBV19 and TRBJ2-1, with D unresolved. Trimming removed 5 bases at V and 4 bases at J, with 6 bases between. This CDR3 comprises 12 residues. The V gene's germline CDR1 is LNHDA and CDR2 SQIVND (reference sequence). CDR3 sequence: CASSLQYNEQFF. CDR3 coding DNA: TGTGCCAGTAGTCTTCAGTACAATGAGCAGTTCTTC.

This clonotype is labeled as medium-sized. V gene TRBV15 combines with J gene TRBJ2-2; D is uncertain. Germline lookup yields CDR1 LNHNV and CDR2 YYDKDF (reference sequence). The CDR3 is 14 residues long. Trimming left V 9 bases short and J 1 base short, with 12 bases between. The CDR3 region has the DNA TGTGCCACACGTTACGGGCTGAACACCGGGGAGCTGTTTTTT. Translation gives CATRYGLNTGELFF.

This clonotype ranks as medium-sized. This chain connects TRBV9 to TRBJ1-2, with a weak D call TRBD1 (5 bases). The germline gives CDR1 SGDLS, CDR2 YYNGEE. V gave up 3 bases and J gave up 1 base, with 10 bases separating them. The CDR3 is made up of 14 amino acids. The CDR3 loop reads CASSAARDNYGYTF. DNA of the CDR3: TGTGCCAGCAGCGCCGCCAGGGATAACTATGGCTACACCTTC.

This chain uses TRBV25-1 with TRBJ2-1, with 13 bases identical to TRBD2. This CDR3 is 19 amino acids long. CDR1 is MGHDK, CDR2 SYGVNS, per germline. V lost 4 bases and J lost 2; bases outside the gene matches: 11. CDR3 coding DNA: TGTGCCAGCAGTGCTACTAGCGGGAGGGGAAGGAGGGCCTACAATGAGCAGTTCTTC. This sequence encodes CASSATSGRGRRAYNEQFF.

In this sample, this clonotype is medium-sized. This sequence joins TRBV6-1 and TRBJ1-5, with D perhaps matching TRBD1 (5 bases). The length of the CDR3 is 16 residues. The V and J ends lost 2 bases and 3 bases respectively, with 14 bases between them. Germline values: CDR1 MNHNS, CDR2 SASEGT. The CDR3 region has the DNA TGTGCCAGCAGTGAAAGTGGGCAGGGTCACAATCAGCCCCAGCATTTT. Its translation is CASSESGQGHNQPQHF.

By sample fraction, this clonotype is medium-sized. The rearrangement uses TRBV7-2 and TRBJ1-2; 11 bases are a match to TRBD1. Germline CDR1 is SGHTA and CDR2 is FQGNSA. Trimming at V came to 5 bases and at J to 4 bases, leaving 3 bases not matched to a gene. This CDR3 comprises 14 residues. CDR3 nucleotides: TGTGCCAGCAGCCCGGACAGGGGGCCCTATGGCTACACCTTC. Its translation is CASSPDRGPYGYTF. Looking up the rest from reference TRBV7-2 and TRBJ1-2 gives the full variable domain: GAGVSQSPSNKVTEKGKDVELRCDPISGHTALYWYRQSLGQGLEFLIYFQGNSAPDKSGLPSDRFSAERTGGSVSTLTIQRTQQEDSAVYLCASSPDRGPYGYTFGSGTRLTVV.

This clonotype counts as medium-sized. The genes are TRBV28 and TRBJ1-6; TRBD1 agrees at 9 bases. Losses at the gene ends were 6 bases for V and 7 bases for J; bases not matched to a gene: 10. The CDR3 sequence is 16 residues long. CDR1 and CDR2 (germline): MDHEN, SYDVKM. The CDR3 here is CASRDPGQGTNSPLHF. CDR3 bases: TGTGCCAGCAGAGATCCGGGACAGGGCACCAATTCACCCCTCCACTTT.

This clonotype occurred many times. The chain is built from TRBV28 and TRBJ2-4; D possibly corresponds to TRBD1 (6 bases). Per germline, CDR1 MDHEN and CDR2 SYDVKM. The CDR3 spans 18 residues. Trimming shortened V by 7 bases and J by 4 bases, and 26 bases separated the two germline ends. The CDR3 coding sequence is TGTGCCAGCATAGCGAATAATGGACAGTCAACCCGTAAAAACATTCAGTACTTC. Amino acid sequence: CASIANNGQSTRKNIQYF.

This clonotype has a count of ten or more. DNA of the CDR3: TGTGCCAGCAGCGTAGGGCCAAACCGTCCGCAGTACTTC. Protein product: CASSVGPNRPQYF. The V gene is TRBV7-9, the J gene TRBJ2-7; D is uncertain. Deletions cut 5 bases from V and 9 bases from J, with 17 bases between. The CDR3 has 13 residues. Germline loops: CDR1 SEHNR, CDR2 FQNEAQ (reference sequence).

CDR3 coding DNA: TGCGCCAGCAGCCAACAGGGGAGGTATGAGCAGTTCTTC. This translates into CASSQQGRYEQFF. The V call is TRBV4-1, the J call TRBJ2-1; D is perhaps TRBD1 or TRBD2 (6 bases each). This CDR3 contains 13 residues. The germline CDR1 and CDR2 sequences are MGHRA and YSYEKL. Trimming removed 2 bases from V and 8 bases from J, with 10 bases in between.

By share, this clonotype ranks as medium-sized. The chain uses TRBV9 and TRBJ1-2; TRBD1 matches 8 bases. CDR3 length: 16 amino acids. Germline CDR1 SGDLS, CDR2 YYNGEE. Losses at the gene ends were 0 bases for V and 7 bases for J; bases not matched to a gene: 11. CDR3: CASSVGGQVAQGGYTF. CDR3 DNA: TGTGCCAGCAGCGTAGGGGGACAGGTCGCCCAAGGTGGCTACACCTTC.

This clonotype was counted between two and nine times. The chain recombines TRBV6-1 with TRBJ2-3; 10 bases are a match to TRBD1. V shed 8 bases and J 3 bases; nucleotides not matched to a gene: 5. Per the germline V gene, CDR1 is MNHNS and CDR2 is SASEGT. This CDR3 is 14 amino acids long. This CDR3 reads CASLDRGRTDTQYF. Written as DNA, the CDR3 is TGTGCCAGCCTCGACAGGGGGCGTACAGATACGCAGTATTTT.

About this clonotype: At one end, the junction sequence differs from germline, possibly due to a read error. The V gene is TRBV6-5, the J gene TRBJ1-1; 7 bases line up with TRBD1. CDR1 and CDR2 from the germline V gene are MNHEY and SVGAGI. The CDR3 has 16 amino acids. The CDR3 reads CASSPTPDRVNTEAFF. The CDR3 DNA sequence: TGTGCCAGCAGTCCGACCCCCGACAGGGTGAATACTGAAGCTTTCTTT.

As for this clonotype: With only one base between it and a far larger clone, this is likely a read error. The CDR3 carries no conserved terminal phenylalanine or tryptophan, so it likely arises from a read error. The rearrangement links TRBV6-5 to TRBJ1-6; TRBD1 is a possible D gene (6 bases). V lost 2 bases to trimming and J lost 0 bases, with 8 bases between them. Germline V gene sequence: CDR1 MNHEY, CDR2 SVGAGI. CDR3 size: 16 residues. The CDR3 loop is CASSYRGSSYNSPLHS. As DNA, the CDR3 is TGTGCCAGCAGTTACAGGGGGAGCTCCTATAATTCACCCCTCCACTCT.

This clonotype was detected many times. The chain joins TRBV5-6 to TRBJ2-4; D perhaps matches TRBD1 (6 bases). V lost 1 base to trimming and J lost 8 bases, with 13 bases between them. Germline assignment: CDR1 SGHDT and CDR2 YYEEEE. The CDR3 runs 14 residues. CDR3 amino acids: CASSLRWGLDIQYF. The CDR3 bases are TGTGCCAGCAGCTTGAGGTGGGGGCTGGACATTCAGTACTTC.

This clonotype is labeled medium-sized. The V gene is TRBV20-1, the J gene TRBJ1-5; the D gene is possibly TRBD1 (5 bases). V lost 6 bases and J 5 bases, leaving 11 bases between the germline ends. CDR1 is DFQATT, CDR2 SNEGSKA, per germline (reference sequence). The CDR3 is 12 residues long. The chain's CDR3 is CSAIRGDQPQHF. CDR3 sequence (DNA): TGCAGTGCCATCCGGGGGGATCAGCCCCAGCATTTT.